Detailed here is one T cell receptor (beta chain). Its antigen is unknown. Other DNA sequences in this specimen translate into the identical CDR3. It was from alopecia areata patients that lesional scalp punch biopsies and peripheral blood were collected. PBMC-derived CD4+ and CD8+ T cells were sorted. The data belong to a study of CD8+ T cells in alopecia areata. For the study at large: Patients took tofacitinib for 6 to 18 months, followed by 6 drug-free months.

Whole-study results and caveats: Clonality was higher in lesional than normal scalp, especially in alopecia totalis/universalis.

Extracted from the samples, RNA was reverse transcribed into cDNA to serve as the sequencing template. The assay was immunoSEQ multiplex PCR, and TCRdb's table has in-frame clones only and misses some. The sample yields approximately 100,000 clones, 35% to 50% seen once. The V segment lost 1 base and the J segment 3 bases; nucleotides outside the gene matches: 2. Germline CDR1 is GTSNPN and CDR2 is SVGIG (reference sequence). This CDR3 is built from 13 residues. The chain combines TRBV30 with TRBJ2-7; 8 nucleotides match TRBD1. This receptor was taken from a human donor with alopecia areata. The sequencing input was CD4+ T cells sorted from blood. The CDR3 protein is CAWSADRGYEQYF. In DNA form, the CDR3 reads TGTGCCTGGAGTGCAGACAGGGGCTACGAGCAGTACTTC.